Listed below are T cell receptor beta chains from one sample, sequenced in a study of blood T cell repertoires in COVID-19. Generated by immunoSEQ multiplex PCR, the TCRdb table keeps only in-frame clones and is missing some. The sample lists 250,000 or so clones; 88% were seen once. The sequenced sample consisted of peripheral blood. These receptors were obtained from a middle-aged woman who had recovered from COVID-19. Each CDR3 is given with its conserved first and last residue. The order of the fields is J gene, clone size, D gene, V gene, CDR3 DNA, CDR3 protein. D genes are given only for firm matches. Rows give clone size only sometimes, using once, few, many, or a class for an expanded clone.

TRBJ2-1 NA NA TRBV24-1 TGTGCCACCAGTGATTTTCCCCGGAATGAGCAGTTCTTC CATSDFPRNEQFF
TRBJ2-7 NA TRBD2 TRBV14 TGTGCCAGCAGCCACACGGGACTAGCGGGACACCTCGCCTCCTACGAGCAGTACTTC CASSHTGLAGHLASYEQYF
TRBJ1-1 once TRBD1 TRBV19 TGTGCCAGTAGTATGAGTCTTTGGGCCAGGGGTTTTCAGGGGGACACTGAAGCTTTCTTT CASSMSLWARGFQGDTEAFF
TRBJ1-1 NA NA TRBV5-1 TGCGCCAGCAGCCCTCGGGTCCAGGGCGTCAACACTGAAGCTTTCTTT CASSPRVQGVNTEAFF
TRBJ2-1 NA NA TRBV30 TGTGCCTGGGCGGGACAGCACAATGAGCAGTTCTTC CAWAGQHNEQFF
TRBJ1-3 NA NA TRBV4-2 TGTGCCAGCAGCCAAGTCCCCCGGAACACCATATATTTT CASSQVPRNTIYF
TRBJ2-3 NA TRBD1 TRBV5-5 TGTGCCAGCAGCCCGGGGACAGGGGGGGCCTATAGCACAGATACGCAGTATTTT CASSPGTGGAYSTDTQYF
TRBJ2-5 NA NA TRBV24-1 TGTGCCACCAGTGACCCCAGGGTTGAAGAGACCCAGTACTTC CATSDPRVEETQYF
TRBJ1-2 NA TRBD1 TRBV30 TGTGCCTGGAGCACAGGGGCCTATGGCTACACCTTC CAWSTGAYGYTF
TRBJ2-7 NA TRBD2 TRBV4-2 TGTGCCAGCAGCCAATCTAGCGGCACGAGCTCCTACGAGCAGTACTTC CASSQSSGTSSYEQYF
TRBJ2-2 NA TRBD2 TRBV27 TGTGCCAGCGCCCTAGGGGGGCCGGGGACTAGCGGGAGTATCGGGGAGCTGTTTTTT CASALGGPGTSGSIGELFF
TRBJ2-1 once TRBD2 TRBV6-2/TRBV6-3 TGTGCCAGCGGCCCAGTAGCGGGAGGGGGTGAGCAGTTCTTC CASGPVAGGGEQFF
TRBJ2-1 NA NA TRBV6-5 TGTGCCAGCAGTATTGGGCGGGGCTCCTACAATGAGCAGTTCTTC CASSIGRGSYNEQFF
TRBJ2-1 NA TRBD1 TRBV4-1 TGCGCCAGCAGCCTGGGACAGGGGGATGAGCAGTTCTTC CASSLGQGDEQFF
TRBJ1-6 NA NA TRBV12-5 TGTGCTAGTGGCCCCCCGGGGTTTTCCAATAATTCACCCCTCCACTTT CASGPPGFSNNSPLHF
TRBJ2-5 NA TRBD2 TRBV30 TGTGCCTGGACCCCGGGTAGCGGGAGGGCCGGGGAGACCCAGTACTTC CAWTPGSGRAGETQYF
TRBJ2-2 NA NA TRBV9 TGTGCCAGCAGCACCCACCCAGGTAACACCGGGGAGCTGTTTTTT CASSTHPGNTGELFF
TRBJ2-7 NA NA TRBV6-5 TGTGCCAGCAGGGTTCTACAGGACTACGAGCAGTACTTC CASRVLQDYEQYF
TRBJ2-2 NA NA TRBV5-1 TGCGCCAGCAGCCGCAACGTAGCGCCCGGGGAGCTGTTTTTT CASSRNVAPGELFF
TRBJ2-3 NA TRBD2 TRBV18 TGTGCCAGCTCCACCCTAGCGGGGGCCCCGTCAGATACGCAGTATTTT CASSTLAGAPSDTQYF
TRBJ2-7 NA TRBD1 TRBV2 TGTGCCCAATGGGGGACAGGGGGTTACGAGCAGTACTTC CAQWGTGGYEQYF
TRBJ1-5 few TRBD1 TRBV30 TGTGCCTGGAGTCCATGGGGGACAGGGTCATACAGTCAGCCCCAGCATTTT CAWSPWGTGSYSQPQHF
TRBJ2-3 NA TRBD2 TRBV9 TGTGCCAGCAGCCCCAGGGTAGCGGGGACCCGTGGGCAGTATTTT CASSPRVAGTRGQYF
TRBJ1-2 NA TRBD1 TRBV7-3 TGTGCCAGCAGGACTACAGGGGGCTCTCTAGGCTATGGCTACACCTTC CASRTTGGSLGYGYTF
TRBJ1-1 NA NA TRBV28 TGTGCCAGCACTTGGGGCCCACGGACTGAAGCTTTCTTT CASTWGPRTEAFF
TRBJ1-5 NA NA TRBV19 TGTGCCAGTAGGGGGGTTCGGACAGCAAATCAGCCCCAGCATTTT CASRGVRTANQPQHF
TRBJ1-2 NA NA TRBV7-8 TGTGCCAGCAGCCCCCCGCGAGGCGGCTACACCTTC CASSPPRGGYTF
TRBJ2-7 NA NA TRBV9 TGTGCCAGCAGCGTAGGGGGGCCGGGCCGCTACGAGCAGTACTTC CASSVGGPGRYEQYF
TRBJ1-3 once NA TRBV10-3 TGTGCCATCAGTGAGTCGAGGGGGAACACCATATATTTT CAISESRGNTIYF
TRBJ2-1 NA TRBD2 TRBV5-1 TGCGCCAGCAGCTTAAGCGGGAAGCAGTTCTTC CASSLSGKQFF